These 32 T cell receptor beta chains came from one sample sequenced in a study of spatial heterogeneity in lung cancer. Findings and limits, study-wide: Counts of expanded alpha and beta TCRs within tumors tracked the tumor nonsynonymous mutation count.

Time point denoted: sample taken at primary tumor resection. TCRdb independently ran MiXCR on the 5' RACE reads; one entry per CDR3 protein. The table records 15,000 to 20,000 distinct CDR3 sequences, 5.5% to 8% of them present only once. The antigens these receptors bind are not known. Sample: lung tumor tissue, taken at surgery. The receptors here all came from a female donor with early-stage non-small cell lung cancer.

This chain joins TRBV3-1 and TRBJ2-7, with TRBD2 matching 11 bases. J lost 3 bases, V lost 4 bases, and 5 bases had no gene match. Germline V gene data show CDR1 as LGHDT and CDR2 as YNNKEL (reference sequence). CDR3 size: 15 residues. This chain's CDR3 is CASSRLAGNDYEQYF. In DNA, the CDR3 is TGTGCCAGCAGCCGACTAGCGGGAAATGACTACGAGCAGTACTTC.

This clonotype has a handful of counts. V and J are TRBV5-4 and TRBJ2-5; tentative D call: TRBD1 (6 bases). The germline gives CDR1 SGHNT, CDR2 YYREEE (reference sequence). This CDR3 has 17 residues. V was clipped by 4 bases and J by 5 bases, with 24 bases between them. CDR3: CASSHGINQGMRETQYF. As DNA, the CDR3 is TGTGCCAGCAGCCACGGAATTAATCAGGGGATGAGGGAGACCCAGTACTTC.

Ten or more counts support this clonotype. The V call is TRBV20-1, the J call TRBJ1-5, with 10 bases aligning to TRBD1. Looked up from germline, CDR1 is DFQATT and CDR2 is SNEGSKA (reference sequence). This CDR3 is 12 amino acids long. V trimming: 7 bases; J trimming: 9 bases; junction bases outside the gene matches: 6. The CDR3 sequence is CSGGQGGGPQHF. For the CDR3, the DNA is TGCAGTGGCGGACAGGGGGGAGGGCCCCAGCATTTT.

The table lists this clonotype with many counts. The genes are TRBV6-2 or TRBV6-3 and TRBJ2-2; D possibly uses TRBD1 or TRBD2 (5 bases each). V shed 7 bases and J shed 3 bases, with 15 bases lying between them. The germline gives CDR1 MNHEY, CDR2 SVGEGT. This CDR3 spans 15 amino acids. The CDR3 coding sequence is TGTGCCAGCACCCTTACCGGGACGGACACCGGGGAGCTGTTTTTT. Translation: CASTLTGTDTGELFF.

This clonotype has a count of ten or more. The chain employs TRBV4-3 and TRBJ2-7, with 9 nucleotides matching TRBD1. Germline assignment: CDR1 LGHNA and CDR2 YSLEER. The V segment lost 4 bases and the J segment 3 bases; nucleotides outside the gene matches: 4. The CDR3 is 14 amino acids. DNA of the CDR3: TGCGCCAGCAGCCTGGGACAGGGATTCTACGAGCAGTACTTC. Translating gives CASSLGQGFYEQYF.

This chain uses TRBV11-2 with TRBJ1-1, with TRBD1 identical over 7 bases. V was clipped by 3 bases and J by 6 bases; unmatched bases: 7. Germline V lookup: CDR1 SGHAT, CDR2 FQNNGV. The CDR3 is 14 amino acids. The CDR3 nucleotides are TGTGCCAGCAGCTTCCCCCAGGGGGGTCCTGAAGCTTTCTTT. This sequence encodes CASSFPQGGPEAFF. The whole variable domain, filled in from reference TRBV11-2 and TRBJ1-1, reads EAGVAQSPRYKIIEKRQSVAFWCNPISGHATLYWYQQILGQGPKLLIQFQNNGVVDDSQLPKDRFSAERLKGVDSTLKIQPAKLEDSAVYLCASSFPQGGPEAFFGQGTRLTVV.

This clonotype is labeled as medium-sized. This sequence joins TRBV10-3 and TRBJ2-3; D may be TRBD1 (5 bases). The CDR3 extends over 16 amino acids. Germline values: CDR1 ENHRY, CDR2 SYGVKD. Between the trimmed V and J ends, which lost 4 bases and 1 base, there was a span of 15 bases. CDR3 sequence: CAISANWGWGTDTQYF. The DNA of the CDR3 is TGTGCCATCAGTGCGAACTGGGGCTGGGGCACAGATACGCAGTATTTT.

This clonotype was detected ten times or more. The rearrangement links TRBV7-9 to TRBJ2-5; 8 bases align to TRBD2. Per germline, CDR1 SEHNR and CDR2 FQNEAQ (reference sequence). The CDR3 extends over 14 amino acids. V lost 5 bases to trimming and J lost 3 bases; unmatched junction nucleotides: 5. CDR3 DNA: TGTGCCAGCAGCAGCACTAGCGGTAAAGAGACCCAGTACTTC. Translated: CASSSTSGKETQYF.

By sample share, this clonotype is medium-sized. This chain connects TRBV5-1 to TRBJ2-7; D is perhaps TRBD1 (5 bases). Germline V lookup: CDR1 SGHRS, CDR2 YFSETQ. Trimming left V 2 bases short and J 2 bases short, with 14 bases between. The CDR3 has 15 amino acids. In nucleotides, the CDR3 is TGCGCCAGCAGCTTCGGAACCAGGGAAGCCTACGAGCAGTACTTC. Translating gives CASSFGTREAYEQYF.

This clonotype has a count of ten or more. The V gene is TRBV7-9, the J gene TRBJ2-4; TRBD2 is a possible D gene (6 bases). CDR1 SEHNR and CDR2 FQNEAQ come from the germline V gene (reference sequence). This CDR3 comprises 14 residues. V lost 6 bases, J lost 5 bases, and 14 bases lay in between. CDR3 DNA sequence: TGTGCCAGCAGTAAAGGGACTTCCCAAAACATTCAGTACTTC. Amino acids: CASSKGTSQNIQYF.

In its sample, this clonotype ranks as medium-sized. The chain couples TRBV2 to TRBJ1-2, with a tentative D call TRBD1 (5 bases). Between the trimmed V and J ends, which lost 6 bases and 1 base, there was a span of 18 bases. This CDR3 spans 16 amino acids. In germline, CDR1 is SNHLY, CDR2 FYNNEI. CDR3 amino acids: CASRPVLGGGNYGYTF. CDR3 nucleotides: TGTGCCAGCAGGCCCGTTCTGGGGGGTGGTAACTATGGCTACACCTTC.

This clonotype has at least ten counts. The J gene is TRBJ1-1, the V gene TRBV6-2 or TRBV6-3; no firm D call. This CDR3 contains 15 residues. Germline V lookup: CDR1 MNHEY, CDR2 SVGEGT. Trimming left V 6 bases short and J 0 bases short, with 14 bases between. This chain's CDR3 is CASSPDGRMNTEAFF. CDR3 DNA: TGTGCCAGCAGCCCTGATGGACGTATGAACACTGAAGCTTTCTTT.

In its sample, this clonotype ranks as medium-sized. The chain uses TRBV28 and TRBJ2-7; 12 bases map to TRBD1. Germline CDR1 reads MDHEN; CDR2 reads SYDVKM. The CDR3 contains 16 residues. With V trimmed by 5 bases and J by 5 bases, 10 bases remained unmatched. The CDR3 spells CASSPAGTGGEHEQYF. For the CDR3, the DNA is TGTGCCAGCAGTCCGGCCGGGACAGGGGGCGAACACGAGCAGTACTTC.

This clonotype was picked up many times. The rearrangement uses TRBV7-3 and TRBJ1-1; D unclear. Germline V gene sequence: CDR1 SGHTA, CDR2 FQGTGA. V shed 4 bases and J shed 5 bases, with 11 bases lying between them. CDR3 length: 13 residues. CDR3 bases: TGTGCCAGCAGCTCTATTGTACAGACTGAAGCTTTCTTT. This sequence encodes CASSSIVQTEAFF.

This clonotype was counted at least ten times. V gene TRBV6-1 combines with J gene TRBJ2-2; D could derive from TRBD1 or TRBD2 (5 bases each). V dropped 6 bases and J dropped 4 bases, with 9 bases sitting between them. The length of the CDR3 is 13 residues. Germline V gene data show CDR1 as MNHNS and CDR2 as SASEGT. The CDR3 DNA follows: TGTGCCAGCAGAGGGACCCTCACCGGGGAGCTGTTTTTT. Translation gives CASRGTLTGELFF.

This clonotype has a handful of counts. The J gene is TRBJ2-7, the V gene TRBV6-6; D is undetermined. In germline, CDR1 is MNHNY, CDR2 SVGAGI (reference sequence). V was trimmed by 6 bases and J by 3 bases, leaving 3 bases between them. The CDR3 spans 10 residues. The CDR3 here is CASRNYEQYF. The CDR3 DNA is TGTGCCAGCAGGAACTACGAGCAGTACTTC.

Comments on this clonotype: Since a much larger clone is just one base distant, this may be a read error. The chain combines TRBV20-1 with TRBJ2-3; a weak D match, TRBD2 (6 bases). This CDR3 has 18 residues. Germline CDR1 and CDR2: DFQATT and SNEGSKA (reference sequence). Trimming removed 3 bases from V and 0 bases from J, with 22 bases in between. CDR3 coding DNA: TGCAGTGCTAGTCGGCCTAGCGAGAGATCGGGGAGCACAGATACGCAGTATTTT. It translates to CSASRPSERSGSTDTQYF.

Sample share makes this clonotype medium-sized. V gene TRBV7-2 combines with J gene TRBJ2-1; TRBD1 or TRBD2 may be the D gene (6 bases each). The CDR3 contains 18 residues. Deletions cut 3 bases from V and 1 base from J, with 19 bases between. Germline V gives CDR1 SGHTA, CDR2 FQGNSA. CDR3 protein: CASSLTRTTGRSYNEQFF. The CDR3 bases are TGTGCCAGCAGCTTGACCCGGACAACAGGGAGGTCCTACAATGAGCAGTTCTTC.

Many counts were recorded for this clonotype. The genes are TRBV2 and TRBJ1-2, with D uncertain. Germline V gives CDR1 SNHLY, CDR2 FYNNEI. V was pared by 5 bases and J by 7 bases, with 8 bases between. This CDR3 comprises 11 residues. CDR3: CASSPYGGYTF. In DNA form, the CDR3 reads TGTGCCAGCAGTCCCTATGGTGGCTACACCTTC.

This clonotype was detected ten times or more. This chain uses TRBV11-2 with TRBJ1-1; no clear D. Germline V gene sequence: CDR1 SGHAT, CDR2 FQNNGV. Trimming removed 2 bases at V and 4 bases at J, with 23 bases between. The CDR3 spans 18 residues. The CDR3 DNA follows: TGTGCCAGCAGCTTAATCCGAGGTAACAGCCAGGTTGGCACTGAAGCTTTCTTT. It is translated as CASSLIRGNSQVGTEAFF.

This clonotype was counted many times. This chain connects TRBV20-1 to TRBJ1-5; D is undetermined. Germline V gene data show CDR1 as DFQATT and CDR2 as SNEGSKA (reference sequence). The CDR3 runs 14 residues. The V end lost 3 bases, the J end lost 3 bases, and 12 bases lay between the germline ends. The CDR3 coding sequence is TGCAGTGCTAGGATCGGTCCCCCCAATCAGCCCCAGCATTTT. The encoded protein is CSARIGPPNQPQHF.

Ten or more counts support this clonotype. V usage is TRBV29-1 and J usage is TRBJ1-1, with 7 bases matching TRBD1. The germline gives CDR1 SQVTM, CDR2 ANQGSEA. V gave up 6 bases and J gave up 3 bases; unmatched junction bases: 4. The CDR3 is 12 residues long. The DNA of the CDR3 is TGCAGCGTAGGGACAGTCTACACTGAAGCTTTCTTT. This sequence encodes CSVGTVYTEAFF. Complete variable domain (other parts from reference TRBV29-1 and TRBJ1-1): SAVISQKPSRDICQRGTSLTIQCQVDSQVTMMFWYRQQPGQSLTLIATANQGSEATYESGFVIDKFPISRPNLTFSTLTVSNMSPEDSSIYLCSVGTVYTEAFFGQGTRLTVV.

This clonotype was seen many times. The J gene is TRBJ1-1, the V gene TRBV18; the D gene is possibly TRBD1 (5 bases). The CDR3 consists of 16 residues. Trimming cost V 2 bases and J 1 base, with 14 bases left between them. Looked up from germline, CDR1 is KGHSH and CDR2 is LQKENI. The CDR3 nucleotides read TGTGCCAGCTCACCAGACGTTGCGGGGGAGAACACTGAAGCTTTCTTT. Its translation: CASSPDVAGENTEAFF.

The sample holds many counts of this clonotype. This chain joins TRBV24-1 and TRBJ1-1; TRBD1 is a possible D gene (5 bases). The germline gives CDR1 KGHDR, CDR2 SFDVKD. This CDR3 contains 15 residues. V was clipped by 3 bases and J by 6 bases, with 16 bases between them. For the CDR3, the DNA is TGTGCCACCAGTGATCGTGGGGGAAAGATCGCTGAAGCTTTCTTT. Translation: CATSDRGGKIAEAFF.

Ten or more counts support this clonotype. This sequence joins TRBV4-3 and TRBJ2-7; D assignment may be TRBD1 or TRBD2 (6 bases each). Germline V gene sequence: CDR1 LGHNA, CDR2 YSLEER. Trimming shortened V by 3 bases and J by 3 bases, and 15 bases separated the two germline ends. The CDR3 runs 15 residues. CDR3 sequence: CASSHSGAGLYEQYF. CDR3 nucleotides: TGCGCCAGCAGCCACTCGGGGGCCGGGCTCTACGAGCAGTACTTC.

This clonotype was counted at least ten times. The V call is TRBV7-2, the J call TRBJ2-3; D remains ambiguous. Per germline, CDR1 SGHTA and CDR2 FQGNSA. Trimming pared 0 bases from V and 2 bases from J, leaving 6 bases between. There are 14 residues in the CDR3. The CDR3 coding sequence is TGTGCCAGCAGCTTAGCGGGCCTCACAGATACGCAGTATTTT. Translating it yields CASSLAGLTDTQYF.

This clonotype was detected many times. The chain employs TRBV20-1 and TRBJ1-4; D uncertain. The CDR3 runs 13 residues. CDR1 is DFQATT and CDR2 is SNEGSKA in the germline V gene (reference sequence). Between the trimmed V and J ends, which lost 0 bases and 8 bases, there was a span of 10 bases. The CDR3: CSAREAPREKLFF. The CDR3 bases are TGCAGTGCTAGAGAAGCACCCAGGGAAAAACTGTTTTTT.

This clonotype is labeled as medium-sized (0.01 to 0.1%). The germline gene is not matched at one end of the junction; a read error may be the cause. This chain links TRBV19 with TRBJ2-7; D possibly uses TRBD1 or TRBD2 (5 bases each). This CDR3 has 15 residues. Germline CDR1 and CDR2: LNHDA and SQIVND (reference sequence). CDR3 in amino acids: CASQPSGQLIYELYF. The CDR3 nucleotides are TGTGCCAGCCAGCCTTCGGGGCAGTTGATCTACGAGCTGTACTTC.

The V and J genes are TRBV30 and TRBJ2-3, with a weak D call TRBD2 (5 bases). From germline, CDR1 is GTSNPN and CDR2 SVGIG (reference sequence). The CDR3 loop spans 13 amino acids. V dropped 0 bases and J dropped 4 bases, with 8 bases sitting between them. The CDR3, as DNA: TGTGCCTGGAGTGTAACCGGGGCAGATACGCAGTATTTT. This encodes CAWSVTGADTQYF.

The genes are TRBV3-1 and TRBJ2-7, with D unclear. The CDR3 loop spans 12 amino acids. Deletions cut 1 base from V and 6 bases from J, with 7 bases between. CDR1 is LGHDT and CDR2 is YNNKEL in the germline V gene (reference sequence). CDR3 loop: CASSQVYGEQYF. CDR3 in DNA: TGTGCCAGCAGCCAAGTCTATGGCGAGCAGTACTTC.

This clonotype has at least ten counts. The CDR3 bases are TGCGCCAGCAGTGACCCAGGACCGGACTACGAGCAGTACTTC. This sequence encodes CASSDPGPDYEQYF. The J gene is TRBJ2-7, the V gene TRBV10-1; no clear D. Germline CDR1 reads WNHNN; CDR2 reads SYGVQD (reference sequence). V shed 3 bases and J shed 3 bases, with 12 bases lying between them. The CDR3 contains 14 residues.

This clonotype was recorded many times. The gene calls are TRBV18 and TRBJ2-1; D assignment may be TRBD1 or TRBD2 (7 bases each). This CDR3 is 15 amino acids long. Germline V gene data show CDR1 as KGHSH and CDR2 as LQKENI. V lost 4 bases and J lost 9, with 19 bases in between. The DNA of the CDR3 is TGTGCCAGCTCACAGAGGCAGGGGGGGTCCGCTGAGCAGTTCTTC. This translates into CASSQRQGGSAEQFF.